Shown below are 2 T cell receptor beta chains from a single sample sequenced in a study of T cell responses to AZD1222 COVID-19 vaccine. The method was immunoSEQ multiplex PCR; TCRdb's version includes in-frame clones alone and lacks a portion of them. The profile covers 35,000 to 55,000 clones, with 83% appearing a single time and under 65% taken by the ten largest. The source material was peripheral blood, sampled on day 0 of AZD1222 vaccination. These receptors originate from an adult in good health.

The CDR3 DNA reads TGTGCCAGTAGTATCGGAGGGAGAGGCACTGAAGCTTTCTTT. It translates to CASSIGGRGTEAFF. The chain carries TRBV19 and TRBJ1-1, with D unclear. CDR3 size: 14 residues. Between the trimmed V and J ends, which lost 3 bases and 4 bases, there was a span of 12 bases. From germline, CDR1 is LNHDA and CDR2 SQIVND (reference sequence).

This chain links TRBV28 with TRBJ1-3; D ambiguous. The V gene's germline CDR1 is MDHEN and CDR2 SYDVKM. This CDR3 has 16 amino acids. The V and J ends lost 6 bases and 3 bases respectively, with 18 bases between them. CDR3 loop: CASSGGGSLGGNTIYF. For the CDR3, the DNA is TGTGCCAGCAGCGGAGGCGGGTCCCTTGGTGGAAACACCATATATTTT.